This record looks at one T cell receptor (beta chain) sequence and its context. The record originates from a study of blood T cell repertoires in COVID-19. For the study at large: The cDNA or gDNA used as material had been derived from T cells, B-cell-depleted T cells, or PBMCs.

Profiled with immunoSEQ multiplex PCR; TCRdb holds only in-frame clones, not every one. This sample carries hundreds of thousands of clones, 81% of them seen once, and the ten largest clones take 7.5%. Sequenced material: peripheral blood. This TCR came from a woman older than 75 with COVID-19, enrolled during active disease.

The CDR3: CASSLGVAKNIQYF. CDR3 nucleotides: TGCGCCAGCAGCTTAGGGGTGGCCAAAAACATTCAGTACTTC. The chain uses TRBV5-1 and TRBJ2-4; the D gene is possibly TRBD1 (5 bases). V gave up 2 bases and J gave up 1 base, with 7 bases separating them. The CDR3 extends over 14 amino acids. Germline V lookup: CDR1 SGHRS, CDR2 YFSETQ. Based on the CDR3 plus reference TRBV5-1 and TRBJ2-4, the full variable domain is KAGVTQTPRYLIKTRGQQVTLSCSPISGHRSVSWYQQTPGQGLQFLFEYFSETQRNKGNFPGRFSGRQFSNSRSEMNVSTLELGDSALYLCASSLGVAKNIQYFGAGTRLSVL.